Below are 15 T cell receptor beta chains sequenced from a single sample in a study of cytomegalovirus exposure and HLA in healthy donors (dated by TCRdb to 2016 to 2017). The method behind the library was the immunoSEQ multiplex PCR assay. A mixture of 60 forward primers for TCR Vbeta segments and 13 reverse primers for TCR Jbeta segments was used in the multiplex PCR. This immuneACCESS table, as held by TCRdb, lists in-frame sequences with V and J called but not all clones. Of the missing ones, under half trace to an unresolved V gene in checked studies; the others have no known cause. Recorded for this sample are 100,000 to 140,000 clones; 73% of them occurred a single time. Roughly 7.8% of the sample belongs to the ten largest clones. The material sequenced was PBMCs. Receptors originate from a man aged 25 to 45 in good health and CMV-seronegative.

In its sample, this clone was seen a few times. J is TRBJ1-5 and V is TRBV6-6, with D possibly TRBD1 on 5 matching bases. CDR1 is MNHNY and CDR2 is SVGAGI in the germline V gene (reference sequence). The CDR3 spans 14 residues. V was clipped by 7 bases and J by 0 bases, with 10 bases between them. CDR3 DNA: TGTGCCAGCACCCCAGGGAATAGCAATCAGCCCCAGCATTTT. Its protein is CASTPGNSNQPQHF.

The V and J genes are TRBV7-9 and TRBJ2-1; D is possibly TRBD1 (5 bases). This CDR3 has 14 residues. Germline V lookup: CDR1 SEHNR, CDR2 FQNEAQ (reference sequence). The V gene lost 4 bases and the J gene lost 5 bases, with 12 bases spanning the gap. The CDR3 DNA reads as TGTGCCAGCAGCTCGTGGGGCCAGGACAATGAGCAGTTCTTC. The encoded protein is CASSSWGQDNEQFF.

The gene calls are TRBV5-5 and TRBJ1-3, with TRBD1 identical over 7 bases. The CDR3 spans 14 residues. Germline V gene lookup returns CDR1 SGHKS and CDR2 YYEKEE (reference sequence). The J segment lost 4 bases and the V segment lost 3 bases, leaving 4 bases of the junction unmatched. CDR3 protein: CASSSTGTGNTIYF. The CDR3 DNA follows: TGTGCCAGCAGCTCGACAGGGACCGGAAACACCATATATTTT.

The chain joins TRBV10-2 to TRBJ1-1; no firm D call. V gave up 3 bases and J gave up 6 bases, with 14 bases separating them. The CDR3 spans 14 residues. The V gene's germline CDR1 is WSHSY and CDR2 SAAADI. The CDR3 reads CASSEIGQRAEAFF. The CDR3 DNA reads as TGCGCCAGCAGTGAAATAGGTCAGCGCGCTGAAGCTTTCTTT.

The chain uses TRBV28 and TRBJ2-1; 7 bases align to TRBD2. The CDR3 length is 16 residues. The trim removed 3 bases at V and 0 bases at J, leaving 5 bases unmatched. The germline V gene encodes CDR1 MDHEN and CDR2 SYDVKM. The CDR3 bases are TGTGCCAGCAGTTTTGGTAGCGGGCGCTCCTACAATGAGCAGTTCTTC. Amino acids: CASSFGSGRSYNEQFF. Complete variable domain (other parts from reference TRBV28 and TRBJ2-1): DVKVTQSSRYLVKRTGEKVFLECVQDMDHENMFWYRQDPGLGLRLIYFSYDVKMKEKGDIPEGYSVSREKKERFSLILESASTNQTSMYLCASSFGSGRSYNEQFFGPGTRLTVL.

The V gene is TRBV6-1, the J gene TRBJ1-3, with D tentatively TRBD1 (5 bases). V was clipped by 4 bases and J by 1 base, with 11 bases between them. The CDR3 totals 15 residues. Per germline, CDR1 MNHNS and CDR2 SASEGT. This CDR3 is CASSAGVLSGNTIYF. DNA for the CDR3: TGTGCCAGCAGTGCGGGGGTTTTGTCTGGAAACACCATATATTTT.

The chain links TRBV19 to TRBJ1-2; D is perhaps TRBD1 (6 bases). The V gene lost 4 bases and the J gene lost 8 bases, with 23 bases spanning the gap. Germline CDR1 LNHDA, CDR2 SQIVND (reference sequence). The CDR3 consists of 16 residues. CDR3 sequence reads: CASSTSMDSLYWGYTF. The DNA of the CDR3 is TGTGCCAGTAGTACTTCGATGGACAGCCTCTATTGGGGCTACACCTTC.

On this clone: Germline is not matched at one junction end, which may reflect a read error. The chain couples TRBV30 to TRBJ2-3; 13 bases match TRBD2. Germline V gene data show CDR1 as GTSNPN and CDR2 as SVGIG (reference sequence). The CDR3 runs 15 residues. CDR3 amino acids: CAWRVGLAGPDAQYF. CDR3 DNA: TGTGCCTGGAGGGTGGGACTAGCGGGACCAGATGCGCAGTATTTT. Drawing the rest from reference TRBV30 and TRBJ2-3, the complete variable domain is SQTIHQWPATLVQPVGSPLSLECTVEGTSNPNLYWYRQAAGRGLQLLFYSVGIGQISSEVPQNLSASRPQDRQFILSSKKLLLSDSGFYLCAWRVGLAGPDAQYFGPGTRLTVL.

This chain uses TRBV30 with TRBJ2-1, with TRBD1 identical over 10 bases. The V segment lost 1 base and the J segment 7 bases; nucleotides outside the gene matches: 4. Germline CDR1 and CDR2: GTSNPN and SVGIG (reference sequence). The CDR3 consists of 14 residues. Here the CDR3 DNA reads TGTGCCTGGAGTGGACAGGGGGCAAGGAATGAGCAGTTCTTC. Translated, it gives CAWSGQGARNEQFF.

The rearrangement links TRBV5-6 to TRBJ1-4; D is perhaps TRBD1 (6 bases). V lost 4 bases, J lost 7 bases, and 20 bases lay in between. CDR1 and CDR2 (germline): SGHDT, YYEEEE. The CDR3 runs to 16 residues. This CDR3 reads CASSPTFTGSGEKLFF. CDR3 DNA sequence: TGTGCCAGCAGCCCGACCTTTACAGGGTCGGGTGAAAAACTGTTTTTT. Filled out from reference TRBV5-6 and TRBJ1-4, the complete variable domain reads DAGVTQSPTHLIKTRGQQVTLRCSPKSGHDTVSWYQQALGQGPQFIFQYYEEEERQRGNFPDRFSGHQFPNYSSELNVNALLLGDSALYLCASSPTFTGSGEKLFFGSGTQLSVL.

The chain links TRBV10-3 to TRBJ2-6, with a tentative D call TRBD1 (5 bases). The V gene's germline CDR1 is ENHRY and CDR2 SYGVKD. The length of the CDR3 is 17 residues. V lost 4 bases and J lost 0, with 13 bases in between. Here the CDR3 DNA reads TGTGCCATCAGTGGAGACAGCCTTATCTCTGGGGCCAACGTCCTGACTTTC. Encoded protein: CAISGDSLISGANVLTF.

The chain links TRBV29-1 to TRBJ2-5; 9 bases align to TRBD2. CDR1 is SQVTM and CDR2 is ANQGSEA in the germline V gene. The V gene end was trimmed by 4 bases and the J gene end by 5 bases; junction bases not matched to a gene: 8. The CDR3 is 14 amino acids. Here the CDR3 DNA reads TGCAGCGTTGTTGGGGTAGCGGGAGTTGAGACCCAGTACTTC. Amino acids: CSVVGVAGVETQYF. Drawing the rest from reference TRBV29-1 and TRBJ2-5, the complete variable domain is SAVISQKPSRDICQRGTSLTIQCQVDSQVTMMFWYRQQPGQSLTLIATANQGSEATYESGFVIDKFPISRPNLTFSTLTVSNMSPEDSSIYLCSVVGVAGVETQYFGPGTRLLVL.

The chain recombines TRBV18 with TRBJ2-7; TRBD1 aligns across 11 bases. The CDR3 loop spans 14 amino acids. The V gene's germline CDR1 is KGHSH and CDR2 LQKENI. After removal of 5 bases from V and 4 bases from J, the junction contained 4 bases not matched to a gene. CDR3 protein: CASSGGQGAYEQYF. DNA for the CDR3: TGTGCCAGCTCAGGTGGACAGGGGGCTTACGAGCAGTACTTC.

J is TRBJ2-2 and V is TRBV7-8; D perhaps matches TRBD1 (6 bases). Per germline, CDR1 SGHVS and CDR2 FQNEAQ. Deletions cut 5 bases from V and 0 bases from J, with 13 bases between. CDR3 length: 16 amino acids. This CDR3 reads CASSRDRRSNTGELFF. For the CDR3, the DNA is TGTGCCAGCAGCCGTGACAGGCGATCGAACACCGGGGAGCTGTTTTTT.

The sample holds a few counts of this clone. The V and J genes are TRBV29-1 and TRBJ2-2; D possibly corresponds to TRBD1 (6 bases). Trimming removed 7 bases at V and 2 bases at J, with 14 bases between. Germline CDR1 reads SQVTM; CDR2 reads ANQGSEA. The CDR3 runs 14 residues. The CDR3 DNA follows: TGCAGCGCTCAGCACAGGGATAACACCGGGGAGCTGTTTTTT. It translates to CSAQHRDNTGELFF.